This TCR beta chain originates from a study of technical replicates of blood from several donors. TCRdb's table, derived via immunoSEQ multiplex PCR, lists solely in-frame clones and lacks some. The sample records approximately 51,000 clones, about 94% being singletons. The V gene end was trimmed by 4 bases and the J gene end by 2 bases; junction bases not matched to a gene: 11. The CDR3 is 16 amino acids. Germline CDR1 reads SGHKS; CDR2 reads YYEKEE (reference sequence). V usage is TRBV5-5 and J usage is TRBJ2-7; 8 nucleotides match TRBD1. This TCR was recovered from a human donor in good health. Some clones in this sample may be carry-over from other donors' samples. Source material: PBMCs. The CDR3 region has the DNA TGTGCCAGCAGCCACGGGTGGGGGACAGGACCCTACGAGCAGTACTTC. This sequence encodes CASSHGWGTGPYEQYF.